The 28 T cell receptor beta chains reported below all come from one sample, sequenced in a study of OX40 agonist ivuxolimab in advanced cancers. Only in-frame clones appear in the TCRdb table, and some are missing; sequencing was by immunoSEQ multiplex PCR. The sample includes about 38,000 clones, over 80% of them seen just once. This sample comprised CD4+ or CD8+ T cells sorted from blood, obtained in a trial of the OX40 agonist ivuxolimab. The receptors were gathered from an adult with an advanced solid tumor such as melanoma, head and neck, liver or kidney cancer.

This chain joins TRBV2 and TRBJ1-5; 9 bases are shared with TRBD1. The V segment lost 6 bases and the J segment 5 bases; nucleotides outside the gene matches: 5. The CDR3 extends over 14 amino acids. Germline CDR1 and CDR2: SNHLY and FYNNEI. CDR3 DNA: TGTGCCAGCAGGACAGGGGGTACGCATCAGCCCCAGCATTTT. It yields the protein CASRTGGTHQPQHF.

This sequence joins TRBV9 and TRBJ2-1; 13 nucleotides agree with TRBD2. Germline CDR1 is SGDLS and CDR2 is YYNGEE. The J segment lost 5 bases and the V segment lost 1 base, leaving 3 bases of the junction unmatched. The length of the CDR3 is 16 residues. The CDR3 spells CASSVRLAGGNNEQFF. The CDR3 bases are TGTGCCAGCAGCGTACGACTAGCGGGGGGTAACAATGAGCAGTTCTTC.

This chain's CDR3 is CASSLGWRDNEQFF. The CDR3 DNA reads TGTGCCAGCAGCTTAGGGTGGCGGGACAATGAGCAGTTCTTC. V and J are TRBV11-1 and TRBJ2-1, with a possible D match to TRBD2 (5 bases). The V gene's germline CDR1 is SGHAT and CDR2 FQDESV (reference sequence). This CDR3 has 14 residues. V dropped 1 base and J dropped 5 bases, with 9 bases sitting between them.

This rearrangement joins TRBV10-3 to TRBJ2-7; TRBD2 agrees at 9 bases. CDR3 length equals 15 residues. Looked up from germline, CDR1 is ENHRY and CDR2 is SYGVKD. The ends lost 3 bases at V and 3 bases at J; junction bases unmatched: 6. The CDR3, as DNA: TGTGCCATCAGTGACCAGGGACTAGCCAACTACGAGCAGTACTTC. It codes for CAISDQGLANYEQYF.

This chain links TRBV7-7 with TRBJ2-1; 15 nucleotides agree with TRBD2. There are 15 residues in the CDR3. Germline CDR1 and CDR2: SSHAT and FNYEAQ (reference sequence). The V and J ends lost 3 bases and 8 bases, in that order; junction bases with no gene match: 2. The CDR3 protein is CASSLGLAGGDEQFF. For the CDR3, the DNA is TGTGCCAGCAGCTTGGGACTAGCGGGGGGCGATGAGCAGTTCTTC.

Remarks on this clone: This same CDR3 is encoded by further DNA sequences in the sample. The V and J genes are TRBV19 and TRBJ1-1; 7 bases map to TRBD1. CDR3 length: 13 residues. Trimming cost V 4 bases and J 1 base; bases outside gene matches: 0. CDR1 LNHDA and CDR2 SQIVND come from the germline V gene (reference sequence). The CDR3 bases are TGTGCCAGTAGTAGGACAGGGAACACTGAAGCTTTCTTT. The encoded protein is CASSRTGNTEAFF.

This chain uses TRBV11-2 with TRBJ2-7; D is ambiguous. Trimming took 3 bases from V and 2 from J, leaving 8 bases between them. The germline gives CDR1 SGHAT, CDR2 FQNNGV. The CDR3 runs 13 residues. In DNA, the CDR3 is TGTGCCAGCAGCTTCGGCACGACCTACGAGCAGTACTTC. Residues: CASSFGTTYEQYF.

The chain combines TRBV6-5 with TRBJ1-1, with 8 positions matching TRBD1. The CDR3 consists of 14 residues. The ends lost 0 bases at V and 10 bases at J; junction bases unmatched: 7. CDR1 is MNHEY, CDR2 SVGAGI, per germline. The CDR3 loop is CASSYSSLTGAAFF. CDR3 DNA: TGTGCCAGCAGTTACTCGAGTCTGACAGGGGCAGCTTTCTTT.

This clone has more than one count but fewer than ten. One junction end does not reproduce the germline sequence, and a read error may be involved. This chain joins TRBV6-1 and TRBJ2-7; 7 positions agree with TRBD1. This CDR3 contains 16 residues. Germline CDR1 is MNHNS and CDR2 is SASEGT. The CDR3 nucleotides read TGTGCCAGCAGGGAAGAAACAGGGGTTACATCCTACGAGCAGTACTTC. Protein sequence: CASREETGVTSYEQYF.

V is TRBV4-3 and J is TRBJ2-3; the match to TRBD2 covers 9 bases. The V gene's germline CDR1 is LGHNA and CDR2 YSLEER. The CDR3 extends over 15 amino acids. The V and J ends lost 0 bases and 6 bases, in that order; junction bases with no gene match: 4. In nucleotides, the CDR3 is TGCGCCAGCAGCCAAGAGCTAGCGGGATATGATACGCAGTATTTT. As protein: CASSQELAGYDTQYF.

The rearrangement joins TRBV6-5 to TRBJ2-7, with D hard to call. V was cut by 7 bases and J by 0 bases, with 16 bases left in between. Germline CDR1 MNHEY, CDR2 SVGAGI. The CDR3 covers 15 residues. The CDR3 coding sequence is TGTGCCAGCACCGTTGCACGGAGCAGCTCCTACGAGCAGTACTTC. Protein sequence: CASTVARSSSYEQYF.

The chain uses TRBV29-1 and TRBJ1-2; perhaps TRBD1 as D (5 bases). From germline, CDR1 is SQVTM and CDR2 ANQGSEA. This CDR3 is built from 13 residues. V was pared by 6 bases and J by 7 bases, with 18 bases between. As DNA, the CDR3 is TGCAGCGTCACCGGGACCCCATCGGGTGGCTACACCTTC. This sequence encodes CSVTGTPSGGYTF. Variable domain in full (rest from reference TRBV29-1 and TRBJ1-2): SAVISQKPSRDICQRGTSLTIQCQVDSQVTMMFWYRQQPGQSLTLIATANQGSEATYESGFVIDKFPISRPNLTFSTLTVSNMSPEDSSIYLCSVTGTPSGGYTFGSGTRLTVV.

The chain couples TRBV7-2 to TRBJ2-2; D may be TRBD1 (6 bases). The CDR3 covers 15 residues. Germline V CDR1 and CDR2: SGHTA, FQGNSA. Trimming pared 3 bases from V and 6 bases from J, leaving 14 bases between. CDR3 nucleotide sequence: TGTGCCAGCAGCTTTCAGGGGCTAAACGCCGGGGAGCTGTTTTTT. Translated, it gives CASSFQGLNAGELFF.

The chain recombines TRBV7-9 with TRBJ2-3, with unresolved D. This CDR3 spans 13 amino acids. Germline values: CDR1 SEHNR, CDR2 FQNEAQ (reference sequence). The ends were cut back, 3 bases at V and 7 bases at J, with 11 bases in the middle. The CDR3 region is CASSLSGRNTQYF. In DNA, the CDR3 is TGTGCCAGCAGCTTGAGTGGACGCAATACGCAGTATTTT.

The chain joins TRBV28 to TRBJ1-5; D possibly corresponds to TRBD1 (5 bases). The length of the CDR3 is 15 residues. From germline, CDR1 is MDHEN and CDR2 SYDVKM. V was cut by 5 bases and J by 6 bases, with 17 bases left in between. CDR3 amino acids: CASSRTVNGGQPQHF. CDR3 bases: TGTGCCAGCAGTAGAACAGTGAACGGGGGTCAGCCCCAGCATTTT.

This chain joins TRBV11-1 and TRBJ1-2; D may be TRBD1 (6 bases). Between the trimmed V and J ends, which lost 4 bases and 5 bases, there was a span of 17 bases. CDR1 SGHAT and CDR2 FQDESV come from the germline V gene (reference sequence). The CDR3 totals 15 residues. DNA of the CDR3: TGTGCCAGCAGCTCAGACAGGATGGGGGCGTATGGCTACACCTTC. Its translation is CASSSDRMGAYGYTF.

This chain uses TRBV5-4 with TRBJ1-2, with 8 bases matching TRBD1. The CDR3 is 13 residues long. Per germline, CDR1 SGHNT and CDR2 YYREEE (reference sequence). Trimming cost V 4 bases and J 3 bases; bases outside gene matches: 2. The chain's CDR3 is CASSQQGDYGYTF. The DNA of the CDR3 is TGTGCCAGCAGCCAACAGGGGGACTATGGCTACACCTTC.

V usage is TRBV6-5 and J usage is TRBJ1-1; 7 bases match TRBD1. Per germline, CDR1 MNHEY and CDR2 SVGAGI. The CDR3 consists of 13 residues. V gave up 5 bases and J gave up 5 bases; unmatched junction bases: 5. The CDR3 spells CASSHGQATEAFF. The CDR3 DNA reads TGTGCCAGCAGTCACGGACAGGCGACTGAAGCTTTCTTT.

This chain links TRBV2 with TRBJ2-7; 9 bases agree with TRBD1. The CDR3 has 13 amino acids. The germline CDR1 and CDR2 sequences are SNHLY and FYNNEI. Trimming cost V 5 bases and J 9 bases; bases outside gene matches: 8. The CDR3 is CASSPGTGLLQYF. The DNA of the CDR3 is TGTGCCAGCAGTCCCGGGACAGGGCTCCTGCAGTACTTC.

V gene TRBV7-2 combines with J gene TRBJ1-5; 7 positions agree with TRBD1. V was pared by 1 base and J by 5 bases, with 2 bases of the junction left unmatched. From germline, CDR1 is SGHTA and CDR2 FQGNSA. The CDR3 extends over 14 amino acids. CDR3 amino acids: CASSLGDSYQPQHF. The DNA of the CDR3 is TGTGCCAGCAGCTTAGGGGACAGTTATCAGCCCCAGCATTTT.

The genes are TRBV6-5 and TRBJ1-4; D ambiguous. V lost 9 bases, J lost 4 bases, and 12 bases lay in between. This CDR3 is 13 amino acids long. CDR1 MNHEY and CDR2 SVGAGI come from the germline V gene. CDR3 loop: CASSQDGNEKLFF. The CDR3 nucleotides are TGTGCCAGTTCTCAAGATGGTAATGAAAAACTGTTTTTT.

As DNA, the CDR3 is TGTGCCAGCAGCCGAATGGGACTAGCGAACACCGGGGAGCTGTTTTTT. Amino acids: CASSRMGLANTGELFF. The gene calls are TRBV7-9 and TRBJ2-2; 8 bases agree with TRBD2. Germline CDR1 and CDR2: SEHNR and FQNEAQ (reference sequence). V lost 5 bases, J lost 0 bases, and 5 bases stayed unmatched. This CDR3 contains 16 residues. The full variable domain, completed using reference TRBV7-9 and TRBJ2-2, is DTGVSQNPRHKITKRGQNVTFRCDPISEHNRLYWYRQTLGQGPEFLTYFQNEAQLEKSRLLSDRFSAERPKGSFSTLEIQRTEQGDSAMYLCASSRMGLANTGELFFGEGSRLTVL.

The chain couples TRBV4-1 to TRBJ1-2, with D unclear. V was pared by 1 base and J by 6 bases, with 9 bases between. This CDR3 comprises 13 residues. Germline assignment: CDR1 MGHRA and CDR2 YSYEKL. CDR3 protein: CASSQVRSDGYTF. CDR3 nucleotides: TGCGCCAGCAGCCAAGTCAGGTCTGATGGCTACACCTTC.

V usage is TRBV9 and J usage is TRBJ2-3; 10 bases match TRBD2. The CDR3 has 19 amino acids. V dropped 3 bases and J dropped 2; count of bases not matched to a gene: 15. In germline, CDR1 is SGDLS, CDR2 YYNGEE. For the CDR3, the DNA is TGTGCCAGCAGCGATCCCTTCACCGGGACTAGCGACCCCACAGATACGCAGTATTTT. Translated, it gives CASSDPFTGTSDPTDTQYF.

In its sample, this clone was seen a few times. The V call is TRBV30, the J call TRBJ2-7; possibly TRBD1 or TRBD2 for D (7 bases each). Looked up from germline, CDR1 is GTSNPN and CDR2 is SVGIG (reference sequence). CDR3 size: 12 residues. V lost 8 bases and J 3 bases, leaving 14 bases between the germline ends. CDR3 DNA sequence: TGTGCCAGTACAGGGGAGGGCTACGAGCAGTACTTC. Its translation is CASTGEGYEQYF.

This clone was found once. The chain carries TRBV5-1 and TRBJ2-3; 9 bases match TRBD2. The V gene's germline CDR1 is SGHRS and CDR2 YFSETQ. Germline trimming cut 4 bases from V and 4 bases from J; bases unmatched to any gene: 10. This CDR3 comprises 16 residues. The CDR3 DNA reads TGCGCCAGCAGCCAGAATAGCGGGAGTTCGGCAGATACGCAGTATTTT. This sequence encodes CASSQNSGSSADTQYF.

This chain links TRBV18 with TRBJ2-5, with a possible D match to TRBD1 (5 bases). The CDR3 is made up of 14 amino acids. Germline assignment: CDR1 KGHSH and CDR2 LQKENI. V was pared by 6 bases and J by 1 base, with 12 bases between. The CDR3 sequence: CASSPGIFQETQYF. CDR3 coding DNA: TGTGCCAGCTCCCCAGGGATTTTCCAAGAGACCCAGTACTTC.

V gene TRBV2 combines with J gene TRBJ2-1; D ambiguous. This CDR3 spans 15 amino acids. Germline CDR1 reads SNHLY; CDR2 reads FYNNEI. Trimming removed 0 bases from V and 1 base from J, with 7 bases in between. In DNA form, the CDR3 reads TGTGCCAGCAGTGAAGCGGCTTTGTCCTACAATGAGCAGTTCTTC. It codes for CASSEAALSYNEQFF.